This T cell receptor (beta chain) was identified during a study of blood T cell repertoires in COVID-19. Study-wide background: PBMCs, B-cell-depleted T cells, or T cells were the source of the cDNA or gDNA that made up the material.

Trimming shortened V by 3 bases and J by 1 base, and 9 bases separated the two germline ends. Germline CDR1 is MNHNS and CDR2 is SASEGT. This CDR3 has 14 residues. A few counts support this clone. Data came from immunoSEQ multiplex PCR; TCRdb stores just in-frame clones and leaves some out. The sample holds about 180,000 clones, roughly 84% seen once. The specimen sequenced was peripheral blood. The TCR was taken from a human donor in a cohort sampled during active COVID-19. This rearrangement joins TRBV6-1 to TRBJ1-1; D may be TRBD1 (6 bases). CDR3 amino acids: CASSDTTGNTEAFF. CDR3 nucleotide sequence: TGTGCCAGCAGTGACACGACAGGGAACACTGAAGCTTTCTTT.